These 24 T cell receptor beta chains originate from one sample sequenced in a study of T cells in Graves' hyperthyroidism and ophthalmopathy. The TCR beta CDR3 regions underwent amplification using RNA transcripts as the source. Initially, a first-round RT-PCR of the TCR CDR3 employed the HTBI primer set. Each CDR3 protein gets one entry after TCRdb re-called the multiplex PCR reads with MiXCR. The repertoire holds 500,000 to 600,000 distinct CDR3 sequences, 46% seen once, with about two fifths in the top ten. Sequencing used peripheral blood or thyroid tissue (not recorded which). The receptors originated from an adult woman with Graves' disease, either hyperthyroidism or ophthalmopathy (not recorded which).

The sample holds many counts of this clonotype. The V call is TRBV15, the J call TRBJ2-7, with TRBD1 matching 11 bases. Germline V lookup: CDR1 LNHNV, CDR2 YYDKDF (reference sequence). There are 16 residues in the CDR3. The V gene end was trimmed by 0 bases and the J gene end by 6 bases; junction bases not matched to a gene: 7. The CDR3 loop reads CATSRDPGTGGLEQYF. The CDR3 DNA reads as TGTGCCACCAGCAGAGATCCAGGGACAGGGGGACTCGAGCAGTACTTC.

This clonotype has ten or more counts. The chain carries TRBV28 and TRBJ1-2; D gene ambiguous. Trimming took off 6 bases at V and 11 bases at J, with 22 bases between the two ends. The length of the CDR3 is 14 residues. CDR1 is MDHEN and CDR2 is SYDVKM in the germline V gene. The CDR3 reads CASRDRRSLDAYTF. In DNA form, the CDR3 reads TGTGCCAGCAGGGACCGGAGGTCTTTGGACGCGTACACCTTC.

The rearrangement uses TRBV14 and TRBJ1-2, with D uncertain. From germline, CDR1 is SGHDN and CDR2 FVKESK. The V end lost 2 bases, the J end lost 5 bases, and 9 bases lay between the germline ends. CDR3 length equals 13 residues. The CDR3 bases are TGTGCCAGCAGCCAATTCCAGGATTATGGCTACACCTTC. Translation: CASSQFQDYGYTF.

This chain joins TRBV10-3 and TRBJ2-7; tentative D call: TRBD1 (6 bases). CDR3 length equals 15 residues. The V end was cut by 4 bases, the J end by 1 base, with 14 bases between. Germline V gene sequence: CDR1 ENHRY, CDR2 SYGVKD. The CDR3 here is CAISVQTGRSYEQYF. The CDR3 DNA is TGTGCCATCAGTGTCCAGACAGGCCGTTCCTACGAGCAGTACTTC.

The chain employs TRBV9 and TRBJ1-6; D may be TRBD1 (5 bases). Germline V lookup: CDR1 SGDLS, CDR2 YYNGEE. The CDR3 totals 15 residues. V lost 7 bases and J 8 bases, leaving 19 bases between the germline ends. This CDR3 reads CASRRGTGGDSPLHF. The CDR3 region has the DNA TGTGCCAGCCGAAGGGGTACGGGAGGGGATTCACCCCTCCACTTT.

The rearrangement joins TRBV29-1 to TRBJ1-1; TRBD1 matches 9 bases. The CDR3 is 15 residues long. Germline V CDR1 and CDR2: SQVTM, ANQGSEA. V gave up 5 bases and J gave up 1 base; unmatched junction bases: 8. The CDR3, as DNA: TGCAGCGTTTCTAAGCAGGGACAGGGGAACACTGAAGCTTTCTTT. It translates to CSVSKQGQGNTEAFF.

The chain carries TRBV20-1 and TRBJ2-7; tentatively, D is TRBD2 (6 bases). The CDR3 covers 15 residues. Deletions cut 3 bases from V and 0 bases from J, with 15 bases between. From germline, CDR1 is DFQATT and CDR2 SNEGSKA (reference sequence). CDR3 loop: CSARRASASSYEQYF. The CDR3 DNA sequence: TGCAGTGCTAGGCGGGCTAGCGCGAGCTCCTACGAGCAGTACTTC.

In this sample, this clonotype turned up a few times. The chain joins TRBV10-2 to TRBJ2-7; D uncertain. Germline V gene sequence: CDR1 WSHSY, CDR2 SAAADI. V was clipped by 11 bases and J by 4 bases, with 12 bases between them. The CDR3 loop spans 11 amino acids. The CDR3 is CAVQRTYEQYF. The CDR3 DNA is TGCGCCGTCCAGCGAACTTACGAGCAGTACTTC.

This clonotype has only a few counts. The gene calls are TRBV10-3 and TRBJ1-6, with TRBD1 matching over 7 bases. This CDR3 is 15 amino acids long. Germline V lookup: CDR1 ENHRY, CDR2 SYGVKD. V lost 6 bases, J lost 7 bases, and 9 bases stayed unmatched. CDR3 nucleotide sequence: TGTGCCATCAGGGGCGGACAGGTGATAAATTCACCCCTCCACTTT. Protein product: CAIRGGQVINSPLHF.

This clonotype has a count of ten or more. The chain couples TRBV5-5 to TRBJ2-5, with D uncertain. This CDR3 has 14 residues. The germline V and J ends were trimmed by 1 base and 0 bases, with 7 bases remaining between them. Germline CDR1 SGHKS, CDR2 YYEKEE (reference sequence). CDR3 nucleotides: TGTGCCAGCAGCTTGAGTCCTCACCAAGAGACCCAGTACTTC. It yields the protein CASSLSPHQETQYF.

V usage is TRBV2 and J usage is TRBJ1-6; D not resolved. Germline CDR1 SNHLY, CDR2 FYNNEI. This CDR3 contains 12 residues. Trimming stripped 8 bases from V and 8 bases from J, with 10 bases between. Here the CDR3 reads CASLGPDSPLHF. In DNA form, the CDR3 reads TGTGCCAGCTTAGGGCCCGATTCACCCCTCCACTTT.

The gene calls are TRBV11-3 and TRBJ2-6, with 7 bases matching TRBD1. The germline V gene has CDR1 SGHNT and CDR2 YENEEA. This CDR3 spans 18 amino acids. V lost 8 bases to trimming and J lost 3 bases; unmatched junction nucleotides: 16. For the CDR3, the DNA is TGTGCCAGCCTCCCAACAGGGGATCTCCTCTTTGGGGCCAACGTCCTGACTTTC. Encoded protein: CASLPTGDLLFGANVLTF.

The chain couples TRBV10-3 to TRBJ2-6; D gene ambiguous. Looked up from germline, CDR1 is ENHRY and CDR2 is SYGVKD. The CDR3 sequence is 16 residues long. Trimming cost V 0 bases and J 0 bases, with 6 bases left between them. The chain's CDR3 is CAISESGFSGANVLTF. As DNA, the CDR3 is TGTGCCATCAGTGAGTCCGGGTTCTCTGGGGCCAACGTCCTGACTTTC.

Ten or more counts support this clonotype. The rearrangement joins TRBV6-6 to TRBJ1-5, with a possible D match to TRBD1 (5 bases). With 6 bases removed from V and 7 bases from J, the gap between germline ends came to 13 bases. CDR3 length equals 13 residues. Germline V CDR1 and CDR2: MNHNY, SVGAGI (reference sequence). The CDR3 reads CASRTAGRQPQHF. CDR3 DNA: TGTGCCAGCAGAACAGCAGGGCGACAGCCCCAGCATTTT.

The chain joins TRBV29-1 to TRBJ2-5; 8 nucleotides align to TRBD1. The CDR3 has 16 residues. V shed 4 bases, J shed 5 bases, and the junction held 15 bases outside the gene matches. Germline V gene data show CDR1 as SQVTM and CDR2 as ANQGSEA. CDR3 protein: CSVGPWTGFHGETQYF. The CDR3, as DNA: TGCAGCGTTGGTCCCTGGACAGGGTTTCATGGGGAGACCCAGTACTTC.

The chain employs TRBV7-9 and TRBJ1-2; D unclear. Germline assignment: CDR1 SEHNR and CDR2 FQNEAQ (reference sequence). CDR3 size: 14 residues. Trimming removed 5 bases at V and 6 bases at J, with 16 bases between. This CDR3 reads CASSPPGRKHGYTF. The CDR3 DNA reads as TGTGCCAGCAGCCCTCCGGGCAGGAAACATGGCTACACCTTC.

In this sample, this clonotype turned up a few times. The rearrangement joins TRBV11-2 to TRBJ1-6; D remains ambiguous. V lost 1 base, J lost 13 bases, and 17 bases lay in between. The CDR3 has 15 amino acids. Germline lookup yields CDR1 SGHAT and CDR2 FQNNGV. CDR3 DNA sequence: TGTGCCAGCAGCTTAGTGTCTCAGATAGTGGCGCCCCTCCACTTT. This encodes CASSLVSQIVAPLHF.

The table lists this clonotype with many counts. For the CDR3, the DNA is TGTGCCAGCAGCAAACTAGCGGGAGGGCCTCGGGAGACCCAGTACTTC. This encodes CASSKLAGGPRETQYF. This rearrangement joins TRBV7-3 to TRBJ2-5; 13 bases map to TRBD2. The CDR3 runs to 16 residues. Germline V gene lookup returns CDR1 SGHTA and CDR2 FQGTGA. Trimming at V came to 5 bases and at J to 5 bases, leaving 8 bases not matched to a gene.

This clonotype was detected ten times or more. The CDR3 DNA is TGTGCCACCAGCAAAGGATACTATGGCTACACCTTC. Amino acid sequence: CATSKGYYGYTF. The rearrangement uses TRBV15 and TRBJ1-2; D is unclear. This CDR3 is built from 12 residues. Trimming removed 4 bases at V and 3 bases at J, with 6 bases between. Germline loops: CDR1 LNHNV, CDR2 YYDKDF (reference sequence).

This clonotype was recorded a few times. CDR3 loop: CASSLDWPGLGEQYF. The CDR3 nucleotides read TGTGCCAGCAGCTTAGACTGGCCAGGACTGGGCGAGCAGTACTTC. The chain combines TRBV11-2 with TRBJ2-7, with D perhaps TRBD2 (5 bases). Germline CDR1 is SGHAT and CDR2 is FQNNGV. CDR3 length: 15 residues. V was trimmed by 0 bases and J by 6 bases, leaving 15 bases between them.

This clonotype was counted ten times or more. The chain employs TRBV20-1 and TRBJ1-5; D is undetermined. V gave up 5 bases and J gave up 2 bases, with 25 bases separating them. Germline V gene sequence: CDR1 DFQATT, CDR2 SNEGSKA (reference sequence). The CDR3 consists of 18 residues. This CDR3 reads CSAGRTVKRNWGNQPQHF. CDR3 sequence (DNA): TGCAGTGCTGGTAGGACGGTAAAACGAAACTGGGGCAATCAGCCCCAGCATTTT.

This clonotype was seen many times. The genes are TRBV5-5 and TRBJ2-7; 10 positions agree with TRBD2. CDR1 and CDR2 from the germline V gene are SGHKS and YYEKEE (reference sequence). V trimming: 3 bases; J trimming: 6 bases; junction bases outside the gene matches: 9. The CDR3 consists of 15 residues. CDR3 protein: CASSSSGRAPGEQYF. The CDR3 nucleotides are TGTGCCAGCAGCTCCAGCGGGAGGGCCCCTGGCGAGCAGTACTTC.

The chain links TRBV7-9 to TRBJ1-4, with no clear D. The CDR3 extends over 14 amino acids. V dropped 5 bases and J dropped 3 bases, with 10 bases sitting between them. The germline V gene has CDR1 SEHNR and CDR2 FQNEAQ (reference sequence). CDR3 DNA: TGTGCCAGCAGCGTAACAGAACCTAATGAAAAACTGTTTTTT. Protein product: CASSVTEPNEKLFF.

This clonotype was counted at least ten times. The gene calls are TRBV29-1 and TRBJ1-1, with a weak D call TRBD1 (6 bases). Trimming left V 8 bases short and J 2 bases short, with 15 bases between. Germline V lookup: CDR1 SQVTM, CDR2 ANQGSEA. The CDR3 extends over 13 amino acids. CDR3 loop: CSLRIQGNTEAFF. In DNA, the CDR3 is TGCAGCCTTCGAATACAGGGTAACACTGAAGCTTTCTTT. Full variable domain (outside the CDR3, taken from reference TRBV29-1 and TRBJ1-1): SAVISQKPSRDICQRGTSLTIQCQVDSQVTMMFWYRQQPGQSLTLIATANQGSEATYESGFVIDKFPISRPNLTFSTLTVSNMSPEDSSIYLCSLRIQGNTEAFFGQGTRLTVV.